This entry lists 19 T cell receptor beta chains sequenced from one sample in a study of identical twins. TCRdb recomputed calls from the 5' RACE reads with MiXCR, one row per CDR3 protein. This sample yields approximately 600,000 distinct CDR3 sequences, of which about 7.6% are seen a single time; 1.6% belongs to the top ten. The sample was also linked to a second study, of yellow fever vaccine responses in identical twins.

Sequenced material: PBMCs. The receptors stem from a woman aged 18-29 years in good health.

This clonotype has more than one count but fewer than ten. The CDR3 DNA is TGCAGCGTTGGGGACAGTTCCTACGAGCAGTACTTC. Protein: CSVGDSSYEQYF. The rearrangement uses TRBV29-1 and TRBJ2-7; 7 bases match TRBD1. The V gene's germline CDR1 is SQVTM and CDR2 ANQGSEA. The length of the CDR3 is 12 residues. V dropped 4 bases and J dropped 1; count of bases not matched to a gene: 1.

Notes on this clonotype: A much larger clone is a single base away; this may be a read error. This chain uses TRBV29-1 with TRBJ2-7, with D possibly TRBD1 on 5 matching bases. The V gene's germline CDR1 is SQVTM and CDR2 ANQGSEA. The CDR3 extends over 13 amino acids. Trimming pared 5 bases from V and 1 base from J, leaving 12 bases between. CDR3 sequence reads: CSVNWGESYEQYF. CDR3 nucleotides: TGCAGCGTTAATTGGGGCGAATCCTACGAGCAGTACTTC.

This clonotype was seen a few times. The rearrangement uses TRBV3-1 and TRBJ2-1; 7 bases line up with TRBD2. V lost 1 base and J lost 0; bases outside the gene matches: 6. This CDR3 comprises 17 residues. The germline CDR1 and CDR2 sequences are LGHDT and YNNKEL (reference sequence). DNA for the CDR3: TGTGCCAGCAGCCAAGCTGGCGGGGGTCGCTCCTACAATGAGCAGTTCTTC. The encoded protein is CASSQAGGGRSYNEQFF.

The chain has TRBV28 and TRBJ2-3, with D hard to call. The V and J ends lost 3 bases and 4 bases respectively, with 17 bases between them. The CDR3 is 16 residues long. Per germline, CDR1 MDHEN and CDR2 SYDVKM. The CDR3 reads CASSFSGLRVADTQYF. CDR3 DNA: TGTGCCAGCAGTTTTTCCGGGTTAAGGGTAGCAGATACGCAGTATTTT.

The J gene is TRBJ1-2, the V gene TRBV7-8; 8 bases are shared with TRBD1. This CDR3 has 15 residues. V was pared by 0 bases and J by 7 bases, with 7 bases of the junction left unmatched. Germline V CDR1 and CDR2: SGHVS, FQNEAQ. The chain's CDR3 is CASSLARDRRSGYTF. DNA of the CDR3: TGTGCCAGCAGCTTAGCGCGGGACAGGCGGAGTGGCTACACCTTC. The whole variable domain, filled in from reference TRBV7-8 and TRBJ1-2, reads GAGVSQSPRYKVAKRGQDVALRCDPISGHVSLFWYQQALGQGPEFLTYFQNEAQLDKSGLPSDRFFAERPEGSVSTLKIQRTQQEDSAVYLCASSLARDRRSGYTFGSGTRLTVV.

This clonotype was detected a few times. This chain uses TRBV4-1 with TRBJ1-1; D gene ambiguous. V lost 2 bases and J 8 bases, leaving 12 bases between the germline ends. Germline V CDR1 and CDR2: MGHRA, YSYEKL. The length of the CDR3 is 13 residues. CDR3 in amino acids: CASSQLAGKEAFF. The DNA of the CDR3 is TGCGCCAGCAGCCAATTGGCGGGGAAAGAAGCTTTCTTT.

This clonotype was detected only a few times. This CDR3 reads CATSDTRSGEQFF. The CDR3, as DNA: TGTGCCACCAGTGATACTCGGAGTGGGGAGCAGTTCTTC. This chain connects TRBV24-1 to TRBJ2-1; D remains ambiguous. Trimming stripped 3 bases from V and 10 bases from J, with 12 bases between. Germline CDR1 and CDR2: KGHDR and SFDVKD. CDR3 length: 13 residues.

This clonotype was counted a few times. The CDR3 coding sequence is TGTGCCAGCAGGGCCCAAGGTGGGGGTCTAGCGGGAGGTGTCTCCTACGAGCAGTACTTC. Protein: CASRAQGGGLAGGVSYEQYF. The chain combines TRBV28 with TRBJ2-7; 11 positions agree with TRBD2. The CDR3 length is 20 residues. Germline V gene data show CDR1 as MDHEN and CDR2 as SYDVKM. Trimming took 6 bases from V and 0 from J; bases not matched to a gene: 19.

This clonotype turned up a few times. The chain links TRBV20-1 to TRBJ2-2, with D maybe TRBD2 (6 bases). V was pared by 4 bases and J by 1 base, with 10 bases between. Germline-derived CDR1 and CDR2 are DFQATT and SNEGSKA (reference sequence). The CDR3 consists of 14 residues. The CDR3 nucleotides read TGCAGTGCTACGGCGCGGGGGAACACCGGGGAGCTGTTTTTT. This encodes CSATARGNTGELFF.

The chain has TRBV29-1 and TRBJ2-7, with D uncertain. The germline V gene encodes CDR1 SQVTM and CDR2 ANQGSEA. The V and J ends lost 2 bases and 4 bases respectively, with 12 bases between them. There are 13 residues in the CDR3. The CDR3 reads CSVEQANPYEQYF. The CDR3 DNA follows: TGCAGCGTTGAACAGGCCAACCCTTACGAGCAGTACTTC.

This clonotype was seen more than once but under ten times. This chain uses TRBV18 with TRBJ2-1; D may be TRBD2 (6 bases). CDR3 length: 15 residues. Germline CDR1 reads KGHSH; CDR2 reads LQKENI. V lost 3 bases to trimming and J lost 9 bases, with 18 bases between them. As DNA, the CDR3 is TGTGCCAGCTCACCCTCGGGAGCCCTCGGTCCTGAGCAGTTCTTC. Protein sequence: CASSPSGALGPEQFF.

This clonotype was picked up many times. V and J are TRBV12-3 or TRBV12-4 and TRBJ2-1; 9 bases are a match to TRBD1. This CDR3 spans 15 amino acids. V gave up 3 bases and J gave up 8 bases; unmatched junction bases: 8. The CDR3 loop reads CASSLGTGTVHEQFF. CDR3 DNA sequence: TGTGCCAGCAGTTTGGGGACAGGGACGGTCCATGAGCAGTTCTTC.

This clonotype occurred a few times. The V and J genes are TRBV6-1 and TRBJ2-1; 7 bases match TRBD1. CDR1 MNHNS and CDR2 SASEGT come from the germline V gene. CDR3 length equals 15 residues. Trimming removed 9 bases from V and 9 bases from J; junction bases left unmatched: 17. This CDR3 is CASKQTGVLGAEQFF. The CDR3 DNA reads TGTGCCAGTAAACAAACAGGGGTATTGGGAGCTGAGCAGTTCTTC.

The rearrangement joins TRBV12-3 or TRBV12-4 to TRBJ2-2; D gene ambiguous. The CDR3 has 14 amino acids. V was shortened by 6 bases and J by 6 bases, with 14 bases between the two germline ends. CDR3 amino acids: CASSRLGLAGELFF. The CDR3 bases are TGTGCCAGCAGCCGCCTAGGTTTGGCCGGGGAGCTGTTTTTT.

This clonotype was counted only a few times. The rearrangement links TRBV5-1 to TRBJ2-1; 8 positions agree with TRBD1. Germline CDR1 is SGHRS and CDR2 is YFSETQ. The V and J ends lost 3 bases and 3 bases, in that order; junction bases with no gene match: 5. The CDR3 length is 15 residues. The chain's CDR3 is CASSSGQGLYNEQFF. CDR3 coding DNA: TGCGCCAGCAGCTCCGGACAGGGACTCTACAATGAGCAGTTCTTC.

V gene TRBV18 combines with J gene TRBJ2-2; possible D gene TRBD1, 6 bases. Per the germline V gene, CDR1 is KGHSH and CDR2 is LQKENI. This CDR3 is built from 17 residues. The V end was cut by 1 base, the J end by 4 bases, with 16 bases between. CDR3 nucleotide sequence: TGTGCCAGCTCACCACTGACAGGCGGGTCCGGCACCGGGGAGCTGTTTTTT. Its translation: CASSPLTGGSGTGELFF.

This clonotype was observed a handful of times. This rearrangement joins TRBV5-1 to TRBJ2-1; 13 positions match TRBD2. The V gene's germline CDR1 is SGHRS and CDR2 YFSETQ. The CDR3 has 15 amino acids. V shed 1 base, J shed 12 bases, and the junction held 7 bases outside the gene matches. The CDR3 nucleotides are TGCGCCAGCAGCTTGACTAGCGGGGGGGCCTTCGTGCAGTTCTTC. Residues: CASSLTSGGAFVQFF.

This clonotype was observed a handful of times. This chain links TRBV7-3 with TRBJ2-1; D assignment may be TRBD1 or TRBD2 (5 bases each). The CDR3 loop spans 14 amino acids. Germline lookup yields CDR1 SGHTA and CDR2 FQGTGA. V lost 4 bases and J 10 bases, leaving 17 bases between the germline ends. Here the CDR3 reads CASSSPGPGEEQFF. The CDR3 DNA follows: TGTGCCAGCAGCTCACCGGGACCTGGGGAGGAGCAGTTCTTC.

This clonotype was counted a few times. This rearrangement joins TRBV12-3 or TRBV12-4 to TRBJ2-7; 10 bases fit TRBD2. CDR3 length: 20 residues. J was trimmed by 3 bases and V by 6 bases; bases with no gene match: 23. The CDR3 is CASSPSRGRGLAGVVYEQYF. The CDR3 DNA follows: TGTGCCAGCAGCCCCTCTAGGGGCAGGGGCCTAGCGGGAGTTGTCTACGAGCAGTACTTC.